This T cell receptor (beta chain) was sequenced for a study of T-cell reconstitution after alpha-beta-depleted transplantation in children. Study outcomes and limitations: About two months after transplant, alpha-beta T cells reportedly came from several hundred expanded graft clones. One year post-transplant, T-cell counts and diversity were largely derived from T cells produced anew. Some patients showed high day-60 TCRbeta diversity, which derived from surviving recipient T cells and thymic progenitors.

The CDR3 is 15 residues long. Germline CDR1 is MNHNS and CDR2 is SASEGT. V lost 2 bases and J lost 0, with 10 bases in between. Preparation of the TCRbeta library used unique molecular identifiers. TCRdb itself ran the PCR reads through MiXCR, one entry per CDR3 protein. The table shows several thousand distinct CDR3 sequences, with approximately 31% occurring only once. With respect to this clonotype: As yet, its antigen is unknown.

The source is a boy under two years old who had a stem cell transplant for SCID, so the T cells may come from the graft donor. This rearrangement joins TRBV6-1 to TRBJ1-2, with D maybe TRBD1 (6 bases). Source: peripheral blood, taken 60 days after TCRalphabeta/CD19-depleted stem cell transplant. CDR3 residues: CASSERGRANYGYTF. In DNA form, the CDR3 reads TGTGCCAGCAGTGAAAGGGGGAGAGCTAACTATGGCTACACCTTC.